The clone carrying this TCR beta chain showed up just a few times. Its antigen is unidentified. These data come from a study of Graves' ophthalmopathy and Graves' hyperthyroidism. Study summary: Hyperthyroidism qualified as stable when ophthalmopathy did not develop within 18 months of follow-up. Whole-study results and caveats: In blood, most expanded thyroid clonotypes above 0.001 frequency were also detected.

Germline V gives CDR1 MDHEN, CDR2 SYDVKM. After removal of 5 bases from V and 5 bases from J, the junction contained 8 bases not matched to a gene. The CDR3 is 14 residues long. Amplification from RNA transcripts yielded the TCR beta CDR3 regions. RT-PCR with HTBI primers came first, then second-round multiplex PCR. Via MiXCR, TCRdb re-called the multiplex PCR reads, giving one row per CDR3 protein. The sample lists roughly 1.1 million distinct CDR3 sequences, 36% occurring once. This rearrangement joins TRBV28 to TRBJ2-7, with 8 positions matching TRBD1. The sample consisted of peripheral blood or thyroid tissue (not recorded which). The sequence came from an adult man with Graves' hyperthyroidism. CDR3 region: CASSRTGSNDEQYF. CDR3 coding DNA: TGTGCCAGCAGTCGGACAGGGAGTAACGACGAGCAGTACTTC.